A selection of T cell receptor beta chains follows, all from one sample in a study of cytomegalovirus exposure and HLA in healthy donors. Generated by immunoSEQ multiplex PCR, the TCRdb table keeps only in-frame clones and is missing some. Here the sample spans 190,000 or so clones, 75% to 85% being singletons. The sequenced sample was PBMCs. The receptors derive from a boy under 18 in good health and CMV-seronegative. Both conserved end residues are trimmed from each CDR3. D genes are given only for firm matches. For some rows the clone size is stated as once, few or many, or as a class when expanded; others skip it.

len	d_gene	abundance	v_gene	j_gene	CDR3aa
12	.	.	TRBV6-5	TRBJ1-1	ATCRGGGSTEAF
12	.	.	TRBV19	TRBJ1-1	ASSWWGESTEAF
11	TRBD2	.	TRBV6-5	TRBJ2-3	ASTSSGDGTQY
13	.	.	TRBV25-1	TRBJ1-2	ASSTGGRVFNGYT
15	TRBD2	.	TRBV5-1	TRBJ2-3	ASSLEGLAGGTDTQY
12	TRBD1	.	TRBV5-4	TRBJ2-2	ASSWGQGPGELF
14	TRBD1	.	TRBV25-1	TRBJ2-5	ASSEYRGTDQETQY
9	.	.	TRBV20-1	TRBJ2-3	SLTGADTQY
12	.	.	TRBV11-2	TRBJ2-7	ASSLSELSYEQY
12	TRBD1	.	TRBV30	TRBJ2-7	AWGMGQAAYEQY
11	.	.	TRBV9	TRBJ1-1	ASSVDRETEAF
12	TRBD1	few	TRBV9	TRBJ1-2	ASSAQTGANGYT
10	.	.	TRBV9	TRBJ1-2	ASSGGGGNYT
13	.	.	TRBV19	TRBJ2-6	ASSPPYSGANVLT
14	TRBD1	.	TRBV18	TRBJ1-1	ASSPTLRQGYTEAF
13	.	.	TRBV19	TRBJ1-6	ASSTEQGIYSPLH
14	.	.	TRBV7-2	TRBJ1-5	ASSTVPGTISQPQH
11	.	.	TRBV11-1	TRBJ1-1	ASSEARNTEAF
11	.	few	TRBV30	TRBJ2-5	AWSRGARETQY
16	TRBD1	.	TRBV7-3	TRBJ1-1	ASSLFAVDRGPTAEAF
11	.	.	TRBV15	TRBJ1-2	AISERGPRGYT
17	TRBD2	few	TRBV7-2	TRBJ2-7	ASSTYPGLAGGPSYEQY
13	.	.	TRBV5-6	TRBJ1-1	ASSLGGGANTEAF
15	.	.	TRBV5-1	TRBJ2-2	ASSLRQLIANTGELF
12	.	once	TRBV5-1	TRBJ2-5	ASSTTGSKETQY
15	.	.	TRBV4-3	TRBJ1-2	ASSQGANREANYGYT
12	.	.	TRBV29-1	TRBJ2-1	SVSRGAFYNEQF
13	.	.	TRBV30	TRBJ1-6	AWSRTGSYNSPLH
15	TRBD1	.	TRBV5-1	TRBJ2-7	ASSLAPGQRSSYEQY
11	.	.	TRBV5-1	TRBJ1-1	ASWSTVNTEAF
12	TRBD1	once	TRBV7-2	TRBJ1-5	ASSQQGAGQPQH
12	.	.	TRBV19	TRBJ1-6	ASSMRQNNSPLH
13	.	.	TRBV4-1	TRBJ2-7	ASSQGPRTASEQY
12	TRBD1	.	TRBV19	TRBJ2-7	ASSQGTGWYEQY
11	.	few	TRBV6-1	TRBJ1-6	ASKPGHNSPLH